This T cell receptor (beta chain) was profiled in a study of blood T cell repertoires in COVID-19. CDR1 is SNHLY, CDR2 FYNNEI, per germline. This CDR3 region has 13 residues. Trimming cost V 5 bases and J 11 bases; bases outside gene matches: 10. Those enrolled in Seattle joined during active infection and were followed longitudinally afterward. TCRdb's copy holds only in-frame clones and misses some; the assay was immunoSEQ multiplex PCR. The data hold just over 60,000 clones, with about four fifths observed a single time. Material: peripheral blood. This TCR derives from a man aged 30-40 years with COVID-19, enrolled during active disease. The rearrangement uses TRBV2 and TRBJ1-2; 8 nucleotides agree with TRBD1. For the CDR3, the DNA is TGTGCCAGCAGTATTTCAGGGGGCGCCGATTACACCTTC. As protein: CASSISGGADYTF.